This TCR beta chain was recorded in a study of CD8 T cells in Susac syndrome. In the study overall: At blood draw, Susac syndrome patients were therapy-naive, on corticosteroids, or on intravenous immunoglobulin alone. Study-wide results and caveats: The study found that Susac CD8+ clonal expansion peaked in TEMRA cells and active patients.

The CDR3 consists of 13 residues. Germline V gene lookup returns CDR1 LNHNV and CDR2 YYDKDF (reference sequence). V was trimmed by 9 bases and J by 3 bases, leaving 14 bases between them. An input of roughly 0.5 to 1 ug of RNA was subjected to reverse transcription using random hexamers. TCRdb called the immunoSEQ multiplex PCR reads again in MiXCR, with one record for every CDR3 protein. The sample shows 95,000 to 150,000 distinct CDR3 sequences, about 93% of them seen only once. Of note for this clonotype: What it recognizes is unknown.

Sequenced: CD8+ T cells from PBMCs. The V gene is TRBV15, the J gene TRBJ1-1, with D maybe TRBD1 (5 bases). The sequence was collected from a human donor with Susac syndrome. The CDR3 nucleotides read TGTGCCACTTCCCCCGGGACCCACACTGAAGCTTTCTTT. Encoded protein: CATSPGTHTEAFF.